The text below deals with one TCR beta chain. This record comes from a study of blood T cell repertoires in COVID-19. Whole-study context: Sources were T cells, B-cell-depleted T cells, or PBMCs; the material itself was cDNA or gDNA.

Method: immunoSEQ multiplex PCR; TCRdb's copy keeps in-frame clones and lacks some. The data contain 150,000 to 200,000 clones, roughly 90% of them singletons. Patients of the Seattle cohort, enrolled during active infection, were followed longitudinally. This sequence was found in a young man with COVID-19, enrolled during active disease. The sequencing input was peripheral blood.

CDR3 sequence reads: CASSVTGQVYEQYF. In DNA, the CDR3 is TGTGCCAGCAGCGTTACGGGACAGGTCTACGAGCAGTACTTC. This chain connects TRBV9 to TRBJ2-7; 8 nucleotides match TRBD1. V lost 2 bases, J lost 3 bases, and 4 bases stayed unmatched. The CDR3 covers 14 residues. The V gene's germline CDR1 is SGDLS and CDR2 YYNGEE.